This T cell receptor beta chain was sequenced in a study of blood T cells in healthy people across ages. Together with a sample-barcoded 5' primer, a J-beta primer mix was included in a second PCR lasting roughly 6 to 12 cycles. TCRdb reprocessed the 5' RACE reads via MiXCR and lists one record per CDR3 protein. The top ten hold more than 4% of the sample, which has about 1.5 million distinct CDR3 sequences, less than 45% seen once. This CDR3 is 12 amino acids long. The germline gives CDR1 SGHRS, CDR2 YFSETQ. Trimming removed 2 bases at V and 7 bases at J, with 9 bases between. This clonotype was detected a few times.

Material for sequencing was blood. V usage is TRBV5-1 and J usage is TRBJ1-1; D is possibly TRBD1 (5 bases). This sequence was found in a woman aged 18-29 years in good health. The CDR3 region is CASSFPGDEAFF. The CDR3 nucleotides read TGCGCCAGCAGCTTCCCGGGGGATGAAGCTTTCTTT.